This entry lists 32 T cell receptor beta chains sequenced from one sample in a study of T-cell memory formation after mild COVID-19. TCRdb used MiXCR to reprocess the 5' RACE reads, holding one entry per CDR3 protein. The sample holds hundreds of thousands of distinct CDR3 sequences, about 20% seen once. Sequencing input: PBMCs or a T cell subset sorted from them (not recorded which). The receptors shown here come from an adult woman who had mild COVID-19 (a few samples of this study predate the infection). Cell type and time point are not known.

This clonotype was recorded a few times. The J gene is TRBJ1-1, the V gene TRBV3-1; 7 bases are shared with TRBD1. In germline, CDR1 is LGHDT, CDR2 YNNKEL (reference sequence). This CDR3 has 16 residues. Unmatched junction bases numbered 14, after V lost 5 bases and J lost 5 bases. This CDR3 is CASSYSNRGRRTEAFF. In nucleotides, the CDR3 is TGTGCCAGCAGCTACAGTAACAGGGGCCGTCGTACTGAAGCTTTCTTT.

This clonotype has just a few counts. This chain joins TRBV6-5 and TRBJ2-7; 8 nucleotides match TRBD1. The CDR3 loop spans 15 amino acids. The ends lost 6 bases at V and 0 bases at J; junction bases unmatched: 7. Per the germline V gene, CDR1 is MNHEY and CDR2 is SVGAGI. CDR3: CASRIWTGSSYEQYF. Written as DNA, the CDR3 is TGTGCCAGCAGGATCTGGACAGGGAGCTCCTACGAGCAGTACTTC.

The V and J genes are TRBV2 and TRBJ2-2; TRBD1 might be the D (6 bases). Germline V CDR1 and CDR2: SNHLY, FYNNEI. The V and J ends lost 3 bases and 1 base respectively, with 9 bases between them. The CDR3 extends over 15 amino acids. The CDR3 region has the DNA TGTGCCAGCAGTGATGTAGGGGGGAACACCGGGGAGCTGTTTTTT. Translated, it gives CASSDVGGNTGELFF.

In DNA form, the CDR3 reads TGTGCCTGGACCCGGGCTAATGAAAAACTGTTTTTT. Its translation: CAWTRANEKLFF. This chain links TRBV30 with TRBJ1-4; unclear D gene. The germline gives CDR1 GTSNPN, CDR2 SVGIG (reference sequence). CDR3 size: 12 residues. The V end was cut by 4 bases, the J end by 3 bases, with 6 bases between.

V gene TRBV11-2 combines with J gene TRBJ2-7; D is possibly TRBD2 (6 bases). In germline, CDR1 is SGHAT, CDR2 FQNNGV. The CDR3 loop spans 15 amino acids. Deletions cut 5 bases from V and 0 bases from J, with 14 bases between. CDR3 DNA: TGTGCCAGCAGCGGCCGGGGGTCGAGCTCCTACGAGCAGTACTTC. Amino acid sequence: CASSGRGSSSYEQYF.

This chain links TRBV6-5 with TRBJ2-5; D possibly corresponds to TRBD1 (5 bases). The CDR3 runs to 15 residues. Trimming took off 1 base at V and 3 bases at J, with 12 bases between the two ends. The germline V gene encodes CDR1 MNHEY and CDR2 SVGAGI. The DNA for the CDR3 is TGTGCCAGCAGTTACTTTAACCAGGGCGAAGAGACCCAGTACTTC. Residues: CASSYFNQGEETQYF.

The J gene is TRBJ1-4, the V gene TRBV9; 11 positions match TRBD1. With V trimmed by 4 bases and J by 3 bases, 5 bases remained unmatched. Germline V gene data show CDR1 as SGDLS and CDR2 as YYNGEE. This CDR3 is built from 16 residues. The CDR3 sequence is CASSRTGGPSNEKLFF. The CDR3 DNA reads as TGTGCCAGCAGCAGGACAGGGGGCCCCTCTAATGAAAAACTGTTTTTT.

CDR3 in amino acids: CASTSPVYNEQFF. The CDR3 nucleotides are TGTGCCAGCACCTCCCCGGTATACAATGAGCAGTTCTTC. The V and J genes are TRBV7-2 and TRBJ2-1; D uncertain. The CDR3 is 13 residues long. Germline loops: CDR1 SGHTA, CDR2 FQGNSA. The V end lost 7 bases, the J end lost 4 bases, and 11 bases lay between the germline ends.

This clonotype was recorded a few times. V gene TRBV20-1 combines with J gene TRBJ1-1, with 11 positions matching TRBD1. This CDR3 contains 13 residues. The germline V gene has CDR1 DFQATT and CDR2 SNEGSKA (reference sequence). After removal of 5 bases from V and 3 bases from J, the junction contained 2 bases not matched to a gene. The CDR3 here is CSAPGQGDTEAFF. In nucleotides, the CDR3 is TGCAGTGCTCCGGGACAGGGGGACACTGAAGCTTTCTTT.

The rearrangement uses TRBV7-3 and TRBJ2-3, with no clear D. Germline V lookup: CDR1 SGHTA, CDR2 FQGTGA. The V gene lost 2 bases and the J gene lost 1 base, with 10 bases spanning the gap. This CDR3 is 15 amino acids long. CDR3 bases: TGTGCCAGCAGCTTATTAAGCGTGGGCACAGATACGCAGTATTTT. Amino acid sequence: CASSLLSVGTDTQYF. Looking up the rest from reference TRBV7-3 and TRBJ2-3 gives the full variable domain: GAGVSQTPSNKVTEKGKYVELRCDPISGHTALYWYRQSLGQGPEFLIYFQGTGAADDSGLPNDRFFAVRPEGSVSTLKIQRTERGDSAVYLCASSLLSVGTDTQYFGPGTRLTVL.

The chain recombines TRBV11-2 with TRBJ2-3; 8 bases align to TRBD2. The CDR3 totals 15 residues. V shed 1 base and J 6 bases; nucleotides not matched to a gene: 6. The germline V gene encodes CDR1 SGHAT and CDR2 FQNNGV. The CDR3 here is CASSLAGGLLDTQYF. The CDR3 coding sequence is TGTGCCAGCAGCTTAGCGGGAGGGCTCCTTGATACGCAGTATTTT.

The V call is TRBV20-1, the J call TRBJ2-3, with a possible D match to TRBD1 (6 bases). The germline V gene encodes CDR1 DFQATT and CDR2 SNEGSKA (reference sequence). The V and J ends lost 6 bases and 6 bases respectively, with 16 bases between them. The CDR3 extends over 13 amino acids. The CDR3 spells CSAPGTLGDTQYF. The CDR3 DNA reads TGCAGTGCCCCGGGGACATTAGGCGATACGCAGTATTTT.

In its sample, this clonotype was seen a few times. The chain combines TRBV27 with TRBJ1-2, with 9 nucleotides matching TRBD1. This CDR3 spans 15 amino acids. The germline CDR1 and CDR2 sequences are MNHEY and SMNVEV (reference sequence). The V gene end was trimmed by 5 bases and the J gene end by 4 bases; junction bases not matched to a gene: 8. DNA of the CDR3: TGTGCCAGCAGTGTACAGGGGGCGTTGGGCTATGGCTACACCTTC. Residues: CASSVQGALGYGYTF.

J is TRBJ2-3 and V is TRBV12-3 or TRBV12-4, with D unclear. The CDR3 consists of 12 residues. The V end lost 5 bases, the J end lost 2 bases, and 5 bases lay between the germline ends. The CDR3 DNA sequence: TGTGCCAGCAGTAAAGTCACAGATACGCAGTATTTT. This codes for CASSKVTDTQYF.

This clonotype was picked up one time. The chain joins TRBV10-3 to TRBJ2-7; D gene unclear. This CDR3 comprises 15 residues. Germline-derived CDR1 and CDR2 are ENHRY and SYGVKD. The V gene lost 6 bases and the J gene lost 4 bases, with 19 bases spanning the gap. In nucleotides, the CDR3 is TGTGCCATCAGCGCGACCAACCCAAGGAGTTACGAGCAGTACTTC. Amino acid sequence: CAISATNPRSYEQYF.

This chain links TRBV7-9 with TRBJ1-2; no reliable D call. This CDR3 spans 12 amino acids. Germline-derived CDR1 and CDR2 are SEHNR and FQNEAQ (reference sequence). Trimming cost V 4 bases and J 6 bases, with 9 bases left between them. CDR3 nucleotide sequence: TGTGCCAGCAGCTCCAAAGCCCATGGCTACACCTTC. Its translation is CASSSKAHGYTF.

This clonotype has only a few counts. The rearrangement uses TRBV7-8 and TRBJ1-4, with D hard to call. The ends were cut back, 1 base at V and 6 bases at J, with 9 bases in the middle. The CDR3 spans 14 residues. Germline-derived CDR1 and CDR2 are SGHVS and FQNEAQ. CDR3 residues: CASSLEQEDEKLFF. The CDR3 DNA reads as TGTGCCAGCAGCTTAGAGCAGGAGGATGAAAAACTGTTTTTT.

This clonotype was recorded a few times. The J gene is TRBJ1-1, the V gene TRBV27, with D perhaps TRBD1 (5 bases). The germline V and J ends were trimmed by 2 bases and 11 bases, with 12 bases remaining between them. The CDR3 covers 12 residues. Germline CDR1 reads MNHEY; CDR2 reads SMNVEV (reference sequence). DNA of the CDR3: TGTGCCAGCAGTTTAATTAGAGGGGTGGCTTTCTTT. Translation gives CASSLIRGVAFF.

The rearrangement joins TRBV24-1 to TRBJ2-2; TRBD2 matches at 7 bases. Trimming at V came to 4 bases and at J to 7 bases, leaving 11 bases not matched to a gene. This CDR3 contains 16 residues. Germline CDR1 reads KGHDR; CDR2 reads SFDVKD. CDR3 amino acids: CATSEDPAGAGGELFF. The DNA for the CDR3 is TGTGCCACCAGTGAAGATCCGGCGGGAGCTGGCGGGGAGCTGTTTTTT.

This chain uses TRBV11-2 with TRBJ2-7; D is ambiguous. Trimming removed 5 bases from V and 2 bases from J, with 10 bases in between. Germline V CDR1 and CDR2: SGHAT, FQNNGV. The CDR3 covers 13 residues. In DNA form, the CDR3 reads TGTGCCAGCAGCCCCCGAATGGCCTACGAGCAGTACTTC. Translation gives CASSPRMAYEQYF. The full variable domain, its missing parts supplied by reference TRBV11-2 and TRBJ2-7, is EAGVAQSPRYKIIEKRQSVAFWCNPISGHATLYWYQQILGQGPKLLIQFQNNGVVDDSQLPKDRFSAERLKGVDSTLKIQPAKLEDSAVYLCASSPRMAYEQYFGPGTRLTVT.

The table lists this clonotype with a few counts. The chain carries TRBV12-3 or TRBV12-4 and TRBJ2-1, with TRBD1 matching 8 bases. J gave up 5 bases and V 3 bases, and 15 bases lay outside the gene matches. The CDR3 has 18 residues. The CDR3 reads CASSLIIRTGPPDNEQFF. CDR3 bases: TGTGCCAGCAGTTTGATTATTCGGACAGGGCCCCCGGACAATGAGCAGTTCTTC.

The sample holds many counts of this clonotype. The chain couples TRBV7-3 to TRBJ2-1, with 11 positions matching TRBD2. The CDR3 spans 15 residues. Germline V gene lookup returns CDR1 SGHTA and CDR2 FQGTGA. J gave up 5 bases and V 5 bases, and 5 bases lay outside the gene matches. The CDR3 nucleotides read TGTGCCAGCAGCCCAGGGACTAGCGGAAACAATGAGCAGTTCTTC. Translation gives CASSPGTSGNNEQFF.

This clonotype was observed a handful of times. This chain joins TRBV7-9 and TRBJ1-4; 10 positions agree with TRBD1. Germline CDR1 SEHNR, CDR2 FQNEAQ (reference sequence). The trim removed 5 bases at V and 6 bases at J, leaving 6 bases unmatched. The CDR3 consists of 15 residues. The CDR3 spells CASSPGTGEDEKLFF. The CDR3 nucleotides read TGTGCCAGCAGCCCTGGGACAGGGGAAGATGAAAAACTGTTTTTT.

The chain is built from TRBV29-1 and TRBJ1-3; 10 nucleotides match TRBD1. Germline V gene data show CDR1 as SQVTM and CDR2 as ANQGSEA. CDR3 length: 14 amino acids. The J segment lost 4 bases and the V segment lost 6 bases, leaving 6 bases of the junction unmatched. CDR3: CSVRQGAMGNTIYF. In nucleotides, the CDR3 is TGCAGCGTGAGACAGGGGGCAATGGGAAACACCATATATTTT.

In this sample, this clonotype turned up a few times. The chain has TRBV20-1 and TRBJ2-1, with D perhaps TRBD2 (5 bases). Germline V gene lookup returns CDR1 DFQATT and CDR2 SNEGSKA (reference sequence). The V end lost 6 bases, the J end lost 7 bases, and 22 bases lay between the germline ends. This CDR3 has 15 amino acids. In nucleotides, the CDR3 is TGCAGTGCCCCGAGCGGACTGCTTTCGGGGAATGAGCAGTTCTTC. Its protein is CSAPSGLLSGNEQFF.

The rearrangement links TRBV9 to TRBJ2-7, with D tentatively TRBD1 (7 bases). Germline V lookup: CDR1 SGDLS, CDR2 YYNGEE. The CDR3 runs 12 residues. The germline V and J ends were trimmed by 3 bases and 6 bases, with 10 bases remaining between them. The CDR3 loop reads CASSARGAEQYF. For the CDR3, the DNA is TGTGCCAGCAGCGCCAGGGGGGCCGAGCAGTACTTC. Full variable domain (remainder filled in from reference TRBV9 and TRBJ2-7): DSGVTQTPKHLITATGQRVTLRCSPRSGDLSVYWYQQSLDQGLQFLIQYYNGEERAKGNILERFSAQQFPDLHSELNLSSLELGDSALYFCASSARGAEQYFGPGTRLTVT.

This sequence joins TRBV6-4 and TRBJ1-2; TRBD1 is a possible D gene (5 bases). The CDR3 extends over 12 amino acids. Trimming pared 3 bases from V and 8 bases from J, leaving 10 bases between. Germline V gene lookup returns CDR1 MRHNA and CDR2 SNTAGT. This CDR3 reads CASSEGGDGYTF. In DNA, the CDR3 is TGTGCCAGCAGTGAAGGTGGGGACGGCTACACCTTC.

The chain has TRBV7-9 and TRBJ2-1; no definite D call. With 3 bases removed from V and 4 bases from J, the gap between germline ends came to 13 bases. The CDR3 is made up of 15 amino acids. CDR1 is SEHNR and CDR2 is FQNEAQ in the germline V gene (reference sequence). DNA of the CDR3: TGTGCCAGCAGCTTCCCCCCTACGGAATACAATGAGCAGTTCTTC. Its translation is CASSFPPTEYNEQFF.

This clonotype was detected a few times. This chain's CDR3 is CASSFYGLRTNQPQHF. In DNA, the CDR3 is TGTGCCAGCAGTTTTTACGGCCTCCGCACCAATCAGCCCCAGCATTTT. The V gene is TRBV28, the J gene TRBJ1-5; D uncertain. The CDR3 consists of 16 residues. V lost 3 bases, J lost 3 bases, and 15 bases lay in between. Per the germline V gene, CDR1 is MDHEN and CDR2 is SYDVKM.

This clonotype was picked up a small number of times. The rearrangement links TRBV7-6 to TRBJ2-1; D might be TRBD1 or TRBD2, each matching 5 bases. From germline, CDR1 is SGHVS and CDR2 FNYEAQ. The ends were cut back, 1 base at V and 8 bases at J, with 9 bases in the middle. CDR3 size: 13 residues. The CDR3 loop reads CASSLGGSDEQFF. CDR3 sequence (DNA): TGTGCCAGCAGCTTAGGGGGGAGCGATGAGCAGTTCTTC. The full variable domain, rest sourced from reference TRBV7-6 and TRBJ2-1, is GAGVSQSPRYKVTKRGQDVALRCDPISGHVSLYWYRQALGQGPEFLTYFNYEAQQDKSGLPNDRFSAERPEGSISTLTIQRTEQRDSAMYRCASSLGGSDEQFFGPGTRLTVL.

The chain has TRBV21-1 and TRBJ2-5; TRBD2 is the table's D call and was not checked against the DNA. TRBV21-1 is annotated as a pseudogene. The CDR3 runs to 17 residues. The CDR3 region has the DNA TGTGCCAGCAGCAAGGGACTAGCGGGGGGATTACAAGAGACCCAGTACTTC. Protein product: CASSKGLAGGLQETQYF.

The CDR3 coding sequence is TGTGCCTGGAGGACTAGCGGATCCTACGAGCAGTACTTC. It specifies CAWRTSGSYEQYF. The gene calls are TRBV30 and TRBJ2-7; TRBD2 agrees at 9 bases. CDR3 length: 13 residues. V lost 3 bases to trimming and J lost 1 base; unmatched junction nucleotides: 1. CDR1 is GTSNPN and CDR2 is SVGIG in the germline V gene (reference sequence).